These 14 T cell receptor beta chains originate from one sample sequenced in a study of T-cell memory formation after mild COVID-19. Using its own MiXCR run on the 5' RACE reads, TCRdb lists one record per CDR3 protein. The table lists 95,000 to 120,000 distinct CDR3 sequences, 22% of them singletons. The sequencing input was PBMCs or a T cell subset sorted from them (not recorded which). The receptors here all came from a man aged 18 to 30 who had mild COVID-19 (a few samples of this study predate the infection). Cell type and time point are not known.

This sequence joins TRBV4-1 and TRBJ2-5; 7 bases fit TRBD1. V lost 4 bases, J lost 0 bases, and 5 bases stayed unmatched. Per germline, CDR1 MGHRA and CDR2 YSYEKL. CDR3 size: 15 residues. CDR3 coding DNA: TGCGCCAGCAGCCCCCCCGGGACAGACCAAGAGACCCAGTACTTC. As protein: CASSPPGTDQETQYF.

The chain has TRBV19 and TRBJ2-5; TRBD1 aligns across 10 bases. With 7 bases clipped from V and 5 bases from J, the junction kept 4 bases outside the gene matches. Germline V gene sequence: CDR1 LNHDA, CDR2 SQIVND (reference sequence). This CDR3 comprises 13 residues. Written as DNA, the CDR3 is TGTGCCAGTACCGACAGGGGGCTCGAGACCCAGTACTTC. Translation: CASTDRGLETQYF.

In its sample, this clonotype was seen a few times. The genes are TRBV11-2 and TRBJ1-1; D uncertain. CDR1 SGHAT and CDR2 FQNNGV come from the germline V gene. The CDR3 loop spans 15 amino acids. The germline V and J ends were trimmed by 1 base and 4 bases, with 13 bases remaining between them. CDR3 loop: CASSLVVVGFTEAFF. CDR3 DNA sequence: TGTGCCAGCAGCTTAGTGGTAGTAGGTTTCACTGAAGCTTTCTTT.

This clonotype was observed a few times. CDR3 DNA sequence: TGTGCCAGCAGCGTAGACAGGGGCCTTACGAACACTGAAGCTTTCTTT. Amino acid sequence: CASSVDRGLTNTEAFF. This sequence joins TRBV9 and TRBJ1-1; 7 bases match TRBD1. Looked up from germline, CDR1 is SGDLS and CDR2 is YYNGEE. The CDR3 is 16 residues long. V shed 0 bases and J 1 base; nucleotides not matched to a gene: 6.

V gene TRBV7-2 combines with J gene TRBJ1-5; the D is unclear. V dropped 3 bases and J dropped 7 bases, with 13 bases sitting between them. Per germline, CDR1 SGHTA and CDR2 FQGNSA. There are 14 residues in the CDR3. The CDR3 nucleotides read TGTGCCAGCAGCTTCGGTGATCCGGAACAGCCCCAGCATTTT. This gives the protein CASSFGDPEQPQHF.

This clonotype was seen a handful of times. The CDR3 coding sequence is TGTGCCAGCAGCCTCGGGACTCCTAGAGGTAGAGATACGCAGTATTTT. Protein: CASSLGTPRGRDTQYF. The chain carries TRBV2 and TRBJ2-3; tentatively, D is TRBD2 (6 bases). The V end was cut by 6 bases, the J end by 5 bases, with 21 bases between. CDR1 SNHLY and CDR2 FYNNEI come from the germline V gene. This CDR3 comprises 16 residues.

V gene TRBV4-1 combines with J gene TRBJ1-4; D not resolved. The V end lost 6 bases, the J end lost 6 bases, and 5 bases lay between the germline ends. From germline, CDR1 is MGHRA and CDR2 YSYEKL. The CDR3 runs 11 residues. CDR3 sequence reads: CASRIDEKLFF. In nucleotides, the CDR3 is TGCGCCAGCAGGATTGATGAAAAACTGTTTTTT.

By share, this clonotype counts as medium-sized. V and J are TRBV2 and TRBJ2-5; the D gene is possibly TRBD2 (5 bases). CDR1 and CDR2 from the germline V gene are SNHLY and FYNNEI. With 3 bases removed from V and 5 bases from J, the gap between germline ends came to 10 bases. This CDR3 is 13 amino acids long. This CDR3 is CASSESPGETQYF. DNA of the CDR3: TGTGCCAGCAGTGAGAGTCCGGGGGAGACCCAGTACTTC.

Only a few counts were recorded for this clonotype. This chain links TRBV5-6 with TRBJ1-3; TRBD1 aligns across 8 bases. The trim removed 4 bases at V and 1 base at J, leaving 7 bases unmatched. CDR3 length: 16 residues. Germline V lookup: CDR1 SGHDT, CDR2 YYEEEE. CDR3 sequence (DNA): TGTGCCAGCAGCCCCGGGACAGGCTCTTCTGGAAACACCATATATTTT. It is translated as CASSPGTGSSGNTIYF.

The sample holds a few counts of this clonotype. The chain combines TRBV18 with TRBJ2-1; D possibly uses TRBD1 or TRBD2 (5 bases each). Germline V lookup: CDR1 KGHSH, CDR2 LQKENI. The CDR3 has 13 amino acids. V was trimmed by 3 bases and J by 6 bases, leaving 9 bases between them. This chain's CDR3 is CASSPGTSNEQFF. The CDR3 DNA reads as TGTGCCAGCTCACCCGGGACCTCCAATGAGCAGTTCTTC.

Many counts were recorded for this clonotype. The rearrangement links TRBV5-1 to TRBJ2-2, with D maybe TRBD1 (6 bases). There are 14 residues in the CDR3. The ends were cut back, 7 bases at V and 4 bases at J, with 14 bases in the middle. Germline values: CDR1 SGHRS, CDR2 YFSETQ. The chain's CDR3 is CASRDIESTGELFF. CDR3 DNA sequence: TGCGCCAGCCGGGACATCGAGAGCACCGGGGAGCTGTTTTTT.

This chain joins TRBV5-1 and TRBJ1-1; D remains unclear. Germline CDR1 reads SGHRS; CDR2 reads YFSETQ. The ends were cut back, 4 bases at V and 4 bases at J, with 11 bases in the middle. The CDR3 runs to 13 residues. The CDR3 loop reads CASSRRVSTEAFF. CDR3 bases: TGCGCCAGCAGCCGCAGAGTTTCCACTGAAGCTTTCTTT. The full variable domain, completed using reference TRBV5-1 and TRBJ1-1, is KAGVTQTPRYLIKTRGQQVTLSCSPISGHRSVSWYQQTPGQGLQFLFEYFSETQRNKGNFPGRFSGRQFSNSRSEMNVSTLELGDSALYLCASSRRVSTEAFFGQGTRLTVV.

This clonotype was detected a few times. The V and J genes are TRBV4-3 and TRBJ1-6, with D unclear. V was trimmed by 4 bases and J by 9 bases, leaving 10 bases between them. The CDR3 loop spans 13 amino acids. Germline V gene lookup returns CDR1 LGHNA and CDR2 YSLEER. The CDR3 DNA sequence: TGCGCCAGCAGCCCGGTGGGCGGTTCACCCCTCCACTTT. Its translation is CASSPVGGSPLHF.

The chain employs TRBV4-3 and TRBJ2-1, with D possibly matching TRBD2 (5 bases). The CDR3 has 16 amino acids. The germline V gene has CDR1 LGHNA and CDR2 YSLEER. V shed 0 bases and J shed 0 bases, with 9 bases lying between them. This chain's CDR3 is CASSQDQGSSYNEQFF. The CDR3 DNA reads TGCGCCAGCAGCCAAGACCAAGGGAGCTCCTACAATGAGCAGTTCTTC.